A single sample gave rise to the 19 T cell receptor beta chains below, sequenced in a study of control samples from healthy donors and cancer patients (TCRdb year 2020). Libraries were prepared through the immunoSEQ multiplex PCR assay. TCRdb holds this immuneACCESS table with in-frame rearrangements only. Some clones are missing; in checked studies, unresolved V genes explain under half, and the rest has no known cause. Across this sample there are 20,000 to 30,000 clones, with approximately 85% seen only once. About 23% of the sample rests with the top ten. Sequenced input: PBMCs. These TCRs come from a man aged 60 to 75 with colorectal cancer.

The V and J genes are TRBV24-1 and TRBJ2-3; TRBD2 matches at 8 bases. From germline, CDR1 is KGHDR and CDR2 SFDVKD. V shed 4 bases, J shed 7 bases, and the junction held 6 bases outside the gene matches. The CDR3 consists of 14 residues. CDR3 protein: CATSEGTSRNTQYF. CDR3 DNA sequence: TGTGCCACCAGTGAAGGGACTAGTCGAAATACGCAGTATTTT.

The gene calls are TRBV24-1 and TRBJ2-3, with TRBD1 matching over 10 bases. Per the germline V gene, CDR1 is KGHDR and CDR2 is SFDVKD. There are 18 residues in the CDR3. V lost 3 bases, J lost 8 bases, and 16 bases stayed unmatched. CDR3 region: CATSDPSGQGGRSSTQYF. Written as DNA, the CDR3 is TGTGCCACCAGTGATCCTTCCGGACAGGGGGGAAGGAGTAGTACGCAGTATTTT.

This chain links TRBV19 with TRBJ1-5, with 9 bases identical to TRBD1. CDR1 is LNHDA, CDR2 SQIVND, per germline (reference sequence). J gave up 2 bases and V 6 bases, and 8 bases lay outside the gene matches. The CDR3 has 16 residues. Here the CDR3 DNA reads TGTGCCAGTAGGACGGGACAGGGAGGGGGCAATCAGCCCCAGCATTTT. This gives the protein CASRTGQGGGNQPQHF.

This clone is medium-sized by share. This chain connects TRBV19 to TRBJ1-5; the match to TRBD1 covers 8 bases. Germline V CDR1 and CDR2: LNHDA, SQIVND (reference sequence). The CDR3 contains 13 residues. V lost 4 bases, J lost 4 bases, and 0 bases stayed unmatched. CDR3 loop: CASSRDRNQPQHF. The CDR3 coding sequence is TGTGCCAGTAGTAGGGACAGGAATCAGCCCCAGCATTTT.

The chain employs TRBV14 and TRBJ1-4; 10 bases line up with TRBD1. This CDR3 comprises 18 residues. The ends lost 4 bases at V and 1 base at J; junction bases unmatched: 9. Germline V gives CDR1 SGHDN, CDR2 FVKESK. DNA for the CDR3: TGTGCCAGCAGCCCCTGGACAGGGGGGGTCGGAACTAATGAAAAACTGTTTTTT. Encoded protein: CASSPWTGGVGTNEKLFF.

The V call is TRBV27, the J call TRBJ2-7; 7 nucleotides match TRBD1. Per germline, CDR1 MNHEY and CDR2 SMNVEV (reference sequence). The CDR3 consists of 14 residues. Trimming removed 0 bases from V and 2 bases from J; junction bases left unmatched: 1. The CDR3 DNA reads TGTGCCAGCAGTTTATCGGGACAGCCCTACGAGCAGTACTTC. Translation gives CASSLSGQPYEQYF.

The chain employs TRBV11-2 and TRBJ1-3; 7 bases align to TRBD1. This CDR3 is 14 amino acids long. Losses at the gene ends were 5 bases for V and 11 bases for J; bases not matched to a gene: 12. Germline CDR1 and CDR2: SGHAT and FQNNGV. The CDR3 loop is CASSHVGQRFAIYF. Written as DNA, the CDR3 is TGTGCCAGCAGCCATGTGGGACAGAGATTCGCCATATATTTT.

The chain is built from TRBV20-1 and TRBJ1-1; D call uncertain. The V and J ends lost 3 bases and 3 bases respectively, with 8 bases between them. This CDR3 contains 12 residues. CDR1 is DFQATT, CDR2 SNEGSKA, per germline (reference sequence). DNA of the CDR3: TGCAGTGCTAGTTCCGGTTACACTGAAGCTTTCTTT. Translating gives CSASSGYTEAFF.

The chain uses TRBV5-6 and TRBJ1-6; 9 bases fit TRBD1. The ends lost 0 bases at V and 0 bases at J; junction bases unmatched: 7. Germline CDR1 and CDR2: SGHDT and YYEEEE. CDR3 length: 19 residues. The CDR3: CASSLARDRAGSYNSPLHF. The DNA of the CDR3 is TGTGCCAGCAGCTTGGCCCGGGACAGGGCTGGCTCCTATAATTCACCCCTCCACTTT.

The chain's CDR3 is CASSFGTAGNTIYF. The DNA for the CDR3 is TGTGCCAGCAGTTTCGGGACAGCTGGAAACACCATATATTTT. The chain links TRBV2 to TRBJ1-3, with 7 bases matching TRBD1. Germline lookup yields CDR1 SNHLY and CDR2 FYNNEI. This CDR3 region has 14 residues. V shed 5 bases and J 2 bases; nucleotides not matched to a gene: 3.

This chain links TRBV2 with TRBJ2-2; the D gene is possibly TRBD2 (6 bases). CDR3 length: 14 residues. Trimming removed 7 bases from V and 5 bases from J, with 14 bases in between. Germline V gene sequence: CDR1 SNHLY, CDR2 FYNNEI. The CDR3 region is CASTPGLTTGELFF. The CDR3 DNA sequence: TGTGCCAGCACTCCGGGACTTACGACCGGGGAGCTGTTTTTT.

V and J are TRBV10-2 and TRBJ2-2, with D hard to call. The CDR3 contains 15 residues. V lost 3 bases and J lost 5, with 13 bases in between. Germline CDR1 is WSHSY and CDR2 is SAAADI. In DNA form, the CDR3 reads TGCGCCAGCAGTGAATTTGAGTGGAAGACCGGGGAGCTGTTTTTT. This encodes CASSEFEWKTGELFF.

This clone showed up just a few times. The V gene is TRBV5-1, the J gene TRBJ2-5, with D possibly matching TRBD2 (5 bases). The CDR3 runs to 14 residues. The ends were cut back, 0 bases at V and 5 bases at J, with 11 bases in the middle. Germline V gene data show CDR1 as SGHRS and CDR2 as YFSETQ. The CDR3 DNA follows: TGCGCCAGCAGCTTGGATCGGGGTTACGAGACCCAGTACTTC. This encodes CASSLDRGYETQYF.

The V call is TRBV12-3 or TRBV12-4, the J call TRBJ1-1, with D possibly TRBD1 on 5 matching bases. There are 12 residues in the CDR3. Between the trimmed V and J ends, which lost 6 bases and 6 bases, there was a span of 11 bases. CDR3 DNA sequence: TGTGCCAGCAGATACCAGGGTGCTGAAGCTTTCTTT. Protein product: CASRYQGAEAFF.

This chain uses TRBV10-3 with TRBJ1-1; 7 positions agree with TRBD1. In germline, CDR1 is ENHRY, CDR2 SYGVKD. The V segment lost 9 bases and the J segment 4 bases; nucleotides outside the gene matches: 8. This CDR3 has 13 amino acids. CDR3 region: CAMIEAGGTEAFF. The CDR3 bases are TGTGCCATGATAGAGGCAGGGGGCACTGAAGCTTTCTTT.

This sequence joins TRBV6-1 and TRBJ1-1; perhaps TRBD1 as D (6 bases). V lost 2 bases, J lost 6 bases, and 10 bases lay in between. The length of the CDR3 is 13 residues. In germline, CDR1 is MNHNS, CDR2 SASEGT. The chain's CDR3 is CASSESGVPEAFF. Here the CDR3 DNA reads TGTGCCAGCAGTGAATCAGGGGTCCCTGAAGCTTTCTTT.

The chain has TRBV27 and TRBJ2-2, with a weak D call TRBD2 (6 bases). The CDR3 extends over 17 amino acids. Trimming shortened V by 3 bases and J by 4 bases, and 18 bases separated the two germline ends. Germline V lookup: CDR1 MNHEY, CDR2 SMNVEV (reference sequence). In nucleotides, the CDR3 is TGTGCCAGCAGTTTCCCGACCTTGGGGGGTGCCACCGGGGAGCTGTTTTTT. Amino acid sequence: CASSFPTLGGATGELFF.

This rearrangement joins TRBV3-1 (or the pseudogene TRBV3-2) to TRBJ2-7, with D perhaps TRBD2 (5 bases). V dropped 8 bases and J dropped 2 bases, with 13 bases sitting between them. Per germline, CDR1 LGHDT and CDR2 YNNKEL (reference sequence). The CDR3 is 13 residues long. CDR3 in amino acids: CASARGSAYEQYF. The CDR3 DNA sequence: TGTGCCAGCGCCCGGGGTTCCGCCTACGAGCAGTACTTC.

The V gene is TRBV2, the J gene TRBJ1-1; 7 bases map to TRBD1. CDR1 and CDR2 from the germline V gene are SNHLY and FYNNEI. This CDR3 spans 16 amino acids. The J segment lost 7 bases and the V segment lost 2 bases, leaving 13 bases of the junction unmatched. CDR3 sequence reads: CASSENSQGINGEAFF. The CDR3 coding sequence is TGTGCCAGCAGTGAAAACTCACAGGGGATTAACGGTGAAGCTTTCTTT. Looking up the rest from reference TRBV2 and TRBJ1-1 gives the full variable domain: EPEVTQTPSHQVTQMGQEVILRCVPISNHLYFYWYRQILGQKVEFLVSFYNNEISEKSEIFDDQFSVERPDGSNFTLKIRSTKLEDSAMYFCASSENSQGINGEAFFGQGTRLTVV.